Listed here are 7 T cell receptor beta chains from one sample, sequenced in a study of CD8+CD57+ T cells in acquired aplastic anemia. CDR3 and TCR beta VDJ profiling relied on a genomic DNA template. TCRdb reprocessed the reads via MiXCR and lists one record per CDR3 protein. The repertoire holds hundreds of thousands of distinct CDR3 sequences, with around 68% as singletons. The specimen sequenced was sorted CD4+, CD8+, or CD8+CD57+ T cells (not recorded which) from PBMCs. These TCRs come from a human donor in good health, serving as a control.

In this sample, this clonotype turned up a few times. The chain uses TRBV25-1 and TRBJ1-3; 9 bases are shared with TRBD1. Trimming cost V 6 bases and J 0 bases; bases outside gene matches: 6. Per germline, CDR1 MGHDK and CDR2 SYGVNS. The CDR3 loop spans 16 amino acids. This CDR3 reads CASRSDRGDSGNTIYF. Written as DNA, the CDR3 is TGTGCCAGCAGGTCGGACAGGGGAGACTCTGGAAACACCATATATTTT.

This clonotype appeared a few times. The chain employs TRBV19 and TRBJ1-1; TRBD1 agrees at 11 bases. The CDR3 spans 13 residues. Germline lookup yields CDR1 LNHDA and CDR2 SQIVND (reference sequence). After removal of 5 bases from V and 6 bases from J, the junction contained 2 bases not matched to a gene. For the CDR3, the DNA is TGTGCCAGTAGTGGGGGACAGGGGGCTGAAGCTTTCTTT. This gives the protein CASSGGQGAEAFF.

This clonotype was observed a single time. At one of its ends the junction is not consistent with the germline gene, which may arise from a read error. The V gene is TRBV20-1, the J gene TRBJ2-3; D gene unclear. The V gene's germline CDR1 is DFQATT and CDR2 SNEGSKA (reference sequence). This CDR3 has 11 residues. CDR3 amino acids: CSASRIDAKDF. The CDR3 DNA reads TGCAGTGCTAGCAGAATCGATGCGAAAGATTTT.

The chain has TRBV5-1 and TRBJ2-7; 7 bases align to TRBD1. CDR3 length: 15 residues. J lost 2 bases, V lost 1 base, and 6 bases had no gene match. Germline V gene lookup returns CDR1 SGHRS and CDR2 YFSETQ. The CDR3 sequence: CASSLQQGNTYEQYF. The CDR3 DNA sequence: TGCGCCAGCAGCTTGCAACAGGGGAACACCTACGAGCAGTACTTC.

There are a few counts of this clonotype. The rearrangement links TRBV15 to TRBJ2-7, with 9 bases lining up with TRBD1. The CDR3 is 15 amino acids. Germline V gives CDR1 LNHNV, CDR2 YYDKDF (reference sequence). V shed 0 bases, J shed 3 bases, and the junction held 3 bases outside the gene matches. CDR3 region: CATSRDWDRDYEQYF. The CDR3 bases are TGTGCCACCAGCAGAGATTGGGACAGGGACTACGAGCAGTACTTC.

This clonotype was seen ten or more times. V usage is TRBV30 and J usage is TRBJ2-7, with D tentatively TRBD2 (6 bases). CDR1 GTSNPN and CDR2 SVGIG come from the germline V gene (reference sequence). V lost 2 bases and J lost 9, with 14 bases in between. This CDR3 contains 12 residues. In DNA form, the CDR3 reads TGTGCCTGGAGTAGTGGGGGGATACGGCAGTACTTC. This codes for CAWSSGGIRQYF. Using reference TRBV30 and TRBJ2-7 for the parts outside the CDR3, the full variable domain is SQTIHQWPATLVQPVGSPLSLECTVEGTSNPNLYWYRQAAGRGLQLLFYSVGIGQISSEVPQNLSASRPQDRQFILSSKKLLLSDSGFYLCAWSSGGIRQYFGPGTRLTVT.

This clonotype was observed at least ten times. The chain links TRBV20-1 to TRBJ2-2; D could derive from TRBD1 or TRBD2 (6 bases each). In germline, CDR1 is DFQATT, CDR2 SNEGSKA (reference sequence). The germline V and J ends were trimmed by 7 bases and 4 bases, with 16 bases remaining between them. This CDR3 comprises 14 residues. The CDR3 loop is CSVRGQAGTGELFF. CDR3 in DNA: TGCAGTGTCCGGGGACAAGCGGGCACCGGGGAGCTGTTTTTT.